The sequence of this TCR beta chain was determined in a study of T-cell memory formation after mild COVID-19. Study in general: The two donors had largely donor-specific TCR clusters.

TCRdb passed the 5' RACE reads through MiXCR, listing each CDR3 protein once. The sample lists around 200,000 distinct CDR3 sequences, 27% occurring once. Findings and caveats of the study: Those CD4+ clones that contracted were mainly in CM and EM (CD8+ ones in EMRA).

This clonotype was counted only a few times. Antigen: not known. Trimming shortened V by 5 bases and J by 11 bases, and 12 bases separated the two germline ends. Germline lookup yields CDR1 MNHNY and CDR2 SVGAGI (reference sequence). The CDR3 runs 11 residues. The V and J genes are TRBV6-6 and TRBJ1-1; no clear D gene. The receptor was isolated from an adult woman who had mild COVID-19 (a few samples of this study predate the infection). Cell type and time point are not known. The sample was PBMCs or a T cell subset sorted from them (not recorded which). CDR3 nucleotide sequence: TGTGCCAGCAGTCGAGACGGGCTGGCTTTCTTT. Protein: CASSRDGLAFF.